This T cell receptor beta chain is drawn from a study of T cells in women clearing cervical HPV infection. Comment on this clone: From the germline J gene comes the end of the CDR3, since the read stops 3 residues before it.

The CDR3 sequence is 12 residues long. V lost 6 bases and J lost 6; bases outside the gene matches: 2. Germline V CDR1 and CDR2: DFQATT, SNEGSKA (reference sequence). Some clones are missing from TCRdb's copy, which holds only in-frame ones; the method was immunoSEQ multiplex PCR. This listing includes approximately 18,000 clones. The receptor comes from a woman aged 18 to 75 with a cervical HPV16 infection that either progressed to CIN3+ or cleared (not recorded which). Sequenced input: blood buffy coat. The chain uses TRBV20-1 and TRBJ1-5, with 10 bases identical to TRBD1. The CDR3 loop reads CSAGDRGQPQHF. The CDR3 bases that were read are TGCAGTGCGGGGGACAGGGGTCAGCCC.